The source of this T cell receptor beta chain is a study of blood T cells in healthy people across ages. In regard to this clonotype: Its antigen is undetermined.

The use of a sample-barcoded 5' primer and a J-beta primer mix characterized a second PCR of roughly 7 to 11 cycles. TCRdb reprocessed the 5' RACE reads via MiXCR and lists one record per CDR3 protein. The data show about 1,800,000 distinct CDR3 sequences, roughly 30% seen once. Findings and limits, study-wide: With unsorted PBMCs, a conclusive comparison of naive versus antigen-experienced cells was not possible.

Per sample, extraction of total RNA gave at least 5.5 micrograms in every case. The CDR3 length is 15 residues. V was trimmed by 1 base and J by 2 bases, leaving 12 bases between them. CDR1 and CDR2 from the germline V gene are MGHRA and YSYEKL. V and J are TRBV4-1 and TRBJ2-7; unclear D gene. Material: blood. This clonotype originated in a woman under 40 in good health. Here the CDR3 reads CASSQGVAGAYEQYF. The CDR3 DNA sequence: TGCGCCAGCAGCCAAGGGGTCGCAGGAGCCTACGAGCAGTACTTC.